These T cell receptor beta chains were read from a single sample in a study of blood T cell repertoires in COVID-19. TCRdb's table, derived via immunoSEQ multiplex PCR, lists solely in-frame clones and lacks some. The repertoire holds about 190,000 clones, around 78% seen once, with 2.5% to 3% in the top ten. The material sequenced was peripheral blood. The receptors were sampled from an elderly woman with active or convalescent COVID-19. CDR3s include the opening cysteine and the closing phenylalanine or tryptophan. Each record gives: clone size, D gene, J gene, V gene, CDR3 DNA, CDR3 protein. A D gene is named only where the DNA matches it firmly. The size of a clone is reported for some rows only, either as once, few or many, or as a class for expanded clones.

clone_size: .; d_call: .; j_call: TRBJ2-2; v_call: TRBV4-3; cdr3_nt: TGCGCCAGCAGCCAAGACAGGTTTACGGCCGGGGAGCTGTTTTTT; cdr3_aa: CASSQDRFTAGELFF
clone_size: .; d_call: TRBD1; j_call: TRBJ2-7; v_call: TRBV4-1; cdr3_nt: TGCGCCAGCAGCCAAGATGAGACAGGGGAGGAGAGCGAGCAGTACTTC; cdr3_aa: CASSQDETGEESEQYF
clone_size: .; d_call: TRBD1; j_call: TRBJ2-1; v_call: TRBV18; cdr3_nt: TGTGCCAGCTCACTCGAGACAGGGGTTTACAATGAGCAGTTCTTC; cdr3_aa: CASSLETGVYNEQFF
clone_size: .; d_call: .; j_call: TRBJ1-1; v_call: TRBV3-1/TRBV3-2; cdr3_nt: TGTGCCAGCAGCCACGGCCCGGGGACTGAAGCTTTCTTT; cdr3_aa: CASSHGPGTEAFF
clone_size: .; d_call: TRBD2; j_call: TRBJ2-3; v_call: TRBV29-1; cdr3_nt: TGCAGCGCTGGGGAGGGGATCGATACGCAGTATTTT; cdr3_aa: CSAGEGIDTQYF
clone_size: .; d_call: TRBD1; j_call: TRBJ1-2; v_call: TRBV27; cdr3_nt: TGTGCCAGCAGTTCCAGTCCCGGGACAGGGAACTATGGCTACACCTTC; cdr3_aa: CASSSSPGTGNYGYTF
clone_size: .; d_call: TRBD1; j_call: TRBJ1-6; v_call: TRBV7-2; cdr3_nt: TGTGCCAGCAGCTTAGATAGGGGGCAGCCTAATTCACCCCTCCACTTT; cdr3_aa: CASSLDRGQPNSPLHF
clone_size: .; d_call: TRBD2; j_call: TRBJ2-3; v_call: TRBV5-4; cdr3_nt: TGTGCCAGCAGCTTCCTAGGACTAGCAAAAGATACGCAGTATTTT; cdr3_aa: CASSFLGLAKDTQYF
clone_size: .; d_call: .; j_call: TRBJ2-3; v_call: TRBV21-1; cdr3_nt: TGTGCCAGCAGCAACTCTGGCCGGACAGGGGTTTCTACTCGTAGCACAGATACGCAGTATTTT; cdr3_aa: CASSNSGRTGVSTRSTDTQYF
clone_size: .; d_call: .; j_call: TRBJ1-2; v_call: TRBV18; cdr3_nt: TGTGCCAGCTCACCACAGGGACATGTCAGTTTCTATGGCTACACCTTC; cdr3_aa: CASSPQGHVSFYGYTF
clone_size: .; d_call: .; j_call: TRBJ1-3; v_call: TRBV11-2; cdr3_nt: TGTGCCAGCAGCTTGATGGGGCCAATCTCTGGAAACACCATATATTTT; cdr3_aa: CASSLMGPISGNTIYF
clone_size: .; d_call: .; j_call: TRBJ1-5; v_call: TRBV6-4; cdr3_nt: TGTGCCAGCACCGGAGGGGGGAGGGGGGCTGGTCAGCCCCAGCATTTT; cdr3_aa: CASTGGGRGAGQPQHF
clone_size: .; d_call: .; j_call: TRBJ1-1; v_call: TRBV2; cdr3_nt: TGTGCCAGCTTCCTCGAGGAGAACACTGAAGCTTTCTTT; cdr3_aa: CASFLEENTEAFF
clone_size: few; d_call: TRBD2; j_call: TRBJ2-2; v_call: TRBV6-6; cdr3_nt: TGTGCCAGCAGTTTAGCGGGGGCCATCACCGGGGAGCTGTTTTTT; cdr3_aa: CASSLAGAITGELFF
clone_size: .; d_call: .; j_call: TRBJ1-6; v_call: TRBV19; cdr3_nt: TGTGCCAGTAGTATCCAGGCCAGGTCTAATTCACCCCTCCACTTT; cdr3_aa: CASSIQARSNSPLHF
clone_size: .; d_call: TRBD1; j_call: TRBJ2-3; v_call: TRBV29-1; cdr3_nt: TGCAGCGTTGTAAGGGACAGCAACACAGATACGCAGTATTTT; cdr3_aa: CSVVRDSNTDTQYF
clone_size: .; d_call: .; j_call: TRBJ2-1; v_call: TRBV9; cdr3_nt: TGTGCCAGCAGCGCTGACAATTGGGATGAGCAGTTCTTC; cdr3_aa: CASSADNWDEQFF
clone_size: once; d_call: TRBD1; j_call: TRBJ2-1; v_call: TRBV29-1; cdr3_nt: TGCAGCGTGGATTGGGACAGCAGTTTTTCCTACAATGAGCAGTTCTTC; cdr3_aa: CSVDWDSSFSYNEQFF
clone_size: .; d_call: TRBD2; j_call: TRBJ2-3; v_call: TRBV9; cdr3_nt: TGTGCCAGCAGCTTTTGGACTAGCGGGGGGTTTGGTACGCAGTATTTT; cdr3_aa: CASSFWTSGGFGTQYF
clone_size: few; d_call: TRBD1; j_call: TRBJ2-4; v_call: TRBV11-2; cdr3_nt: TGTGCCAGCAGCTTCTCCGGGACAGGGGCCCTAGGGAACATTCAGTACTTC; cdr3_aa: CASSFSGTGALGNIQYF
clone_size: .; d_call: .; j_call: TRBJ2-3; v_call: TRBV5-3; cdr3_nt: TGTGCCAGAAGCTTCGAATCTGAAGGGGGCACAGATACGCAGTATTTT; cdr3_aa: CARSFESEGGTDTQYF
clone_size: .; d_call: .; j_call: TRBJ1-2; v_call: TRBV9; cdr3_nt: TGTGCCAGCAGCCCCTTTCAGGGAACCCACGGCTACACCTTC; cdr3_aa: CASSPFQGTHGYTF
clone_size: .; d_call: .; j_call: TRBJ2-7; v_call: TRBV5-4; cdr3_nt: TGTGCCAGCAGCTTGAGGGCGACAGCGACAACCTACGAGCAGTACTTC; cdr3_aa: CASSLRATATTYEQYF
clone_size: few; d_call: .; j_call: TRBJ1-2; v_call: TRBV28; cdr3_nt: TGTGCCAGCAGCATAATCGGGGGAAATAACTATGGCTACACCTTC; cdr3_aa: CASSIIGGNNYGYTF
clone_size: .; d_call: .; j_call: TRBJ1-4; v_call: TRBV1; cdr3_nt: TGCACCAGCAGCCATCCGACAGGGGGCGAAGACTATGGTGAAAAACTGTTTTTT; cdr3_aa: CTSSHPTGGEDYGEKLFF
clone_size: once; d_call: TRBD1; j_call: TRBJ2-3; v_call: TRBV24-1; cdr3_nt: TGTGCCACCAGTGATTTTGGACAGGGGACAGATACGCAGTATTTT; cdr3_aa: CATSDFGQGTDTQYF
clone_size: .; d_call: TRBD1; j_call: TRBJ2-5; v_call: TRBV7-2; cdr3_nt: TGTGCCAGCAGCTTAGGGTCCACAGGGGCCGAGACCCAGTACTTC; cdr3_aa: CASSLGSTGAETQYF
clone_size: .; d_call: .; j_call: TRBJ2-7; v_call: TRBV7-6; cdr3_nt: TGTGCCAGCAGCATGGCGGGAGAGCAGTACTTC; cdr3_aa: CASSMAGEQYF
clone_size: .; d_call: .; j_call: TRBJ1-6; v_call: TRBV5-4; cdr3_nt: TGTGCCAGCACCGCCTTCCGACTCTCGGGGCCCCTCCACTTT; cdr3_aa: CASTAFRLSGPLHF
clone_size: .; d_call: .; j_call: TRBJ2-1; v_call: TRBV27; cdr3_nt: TGTGCCAGCAGCCCCCTTTTTGGTCAGGGGCATGAGCAGTTCTTC; cdr3_aa: CASSPLFGQGHEQFF
clone_size: .; d_call: TRBD1; j_call: TRBJ2-7; v_call: TRBV27; cdr3_nt: TGTGCCAGCAAACCCGGGACAGGGTGGTTCTACGAGCAGTACTTC; cdr3_aa: CASKPGTGWFYEQYF
clone_size: .; d_call: TRBD1; j_call: TRBJ1-3; v_call: TRBV7-8; cdr3_nt: TGTGCCAGCAGCTTAACTTGGACAGGTTCTGGAAACACCATATATTTT; cdr3_aa: CASSLTWTGSGNTIYF
clone_size: .; d_call: .; j_call: TRBJ1-5; v_call: TRBV28; cdr3_nt: TGTGCCAGCAGTTTGGCGACGGGGCAGCCCCAGCATTTT; cdr3_aa: CASSLATGQPQHF
clone_size: .; d_call: .; j_call: TRBJ2-3; v_call: TRBV28; cdr3_nt: TGTGCCAGCAGTGAAACAGGGACAGATACGCAGTATTTT; cdr3_aa: CASSETGTDTQYF
clone_size: .; d_call: TRBD1; j_call: TRBJ2-7; v_call: TRBV28; cdr3_nt: TGTGCCAGCAGCCTAACCCTAGGGCAGGGGGCGGGGGAGCAGTACTTC; cdr3_aa: CASSLTLGQGAGEQYF
clone_size: .; d_call: .; j_call: TRBJ1-1; v_call: TRBV7-8; cdr3_nt: TGTGCCAGCAGCCCGTACAGGGATAACACTGAAGCTTTCTTT; cdr3_aa: CASSPYRDNTEAFF
clone_size: few; d_call: .; j_call: TRBJ1-4; v_call: TRBV29-1; cdr3_nt: TGCAGCGTTGAAGATCCAGGTTTAGAAAAACTGTTTTTT; cdr3_aa: CSVEDPGLEKLFF
clone_size: .; d_call: TRBD1; j_call: TRBJ1-2; v_call: TRBV6-6; cdr3_nt: TGTGCCAGCAGTCCGGGACAGACCTATGGCTACACCTTC; cdr3_aa: CASSPGQTYGYTF
clone_size: .; d_call: .; j_call: TRBJ1-2; v_call: TRBV6-2/TRBV6-3; cdr3_nt: TGTGCCAGCAGTCTACTAAAACAGGCTCCCCTTGTCTATGGCTACACCTTC; cdr3_aa: CASSLLKQAPLVYGYTF
clone_size: .; d_call: .; j_call: TRBJ1-4; v_call: TRBV7-9; cdr3_nt: TGTGCCAGCAGCCGAGACGGGGTTGTGGGCCCCAATGAAAAACTGTTTTTT; cdr3_aa: CASSRDGVVGPNEKLFF
clone_size: .; d_call: .; j_call: TRBJ2-3; v_call: TRBV27; cdr3_nt: TGTGCCAGCAGTAACATAGGCCGGGACTTCACAGATACGCAGTATTTT; cdr3_aa: CASSNIGRDFTDTQYF
clone_size: .; d_call: .; j_call: TRBJ2-7; v_call: TRBV28; cdr3_nt: TGTGCCAGCAGTCAGAGGGCCCTGAGCCGGTACTTC; cdr3_aa: CASSQRALSRYF
clone_size: .; d_call: TRBD2; j_call: TRBJ2-1; v_call: TRBV9; cdr3_nt: TGTGCCAGCAGCCCTGCCGGGGGGGCCTTCAATGAGCAGTTCTTC; cdr3_aa: CASSPAGGAFNEQFF
clone_size: .; d_call: .; j_call: TRBJ2-7; v_call: TRBV5-1; cdr3_nt: TGCGCCAGCAGCACGGGGAGCAGCTCCTACGAGCAGTACTTC; cdr3_aa: CASSTGSSSYEQYF
clone_size: .; d_call: .; j_call: TRBJ2-2; v_call: TRBV28; cdr3_nt: TGTGCCACCAGCTCAGGGAGGACCGGGGAGCTGTTTTTT; cdr3_aa: CATSSGRTGELFF
clone_size: .; d_call: TRBD1; j_call: TRBJ1-3; v_call: TRBV29-1; cdr3_nt: TGCAGCGTTAGACAGGGAAGCGCTGGAAACACCATATATTTT; cdr3_aa: CSVRQGSAGNTIYF
clone_size: few; d_call: .; j_call: TRBJ2-3; v_call: TRBV28; cdr3_nt: TGTGCCAGCAACGGTCTCGGAGATACGCAGTATTTT; cdr3_aa: CASNGLGDTQYF
clone_size: .; d_call: TRBD2; j_call: TRBJ2-3; v_call: TRBV7-9; cdr3_nt: TGTGCCAGCAGCCTCTCCCTCGGGGGGGGCCGGGCAGATACGCAGTATTTT; cdr3_aa: CASSLSLGGGRADTQYF
clone_size: .; d_call: TRBD1; j_call: TRBJ1-1; v_call: TRBV18; cdr3_nt: TGTGCCAGCTCACCGACCGGGACAGGGGCCGCCGAAGCTTTCTTT; cdr3_aa: CASSPTGTGAAEAFF
clone_size: .; d_call: TRBD1; j_call: TRBJ1-1; v_call: TRBV7-9; cdr3_nt: TGTGCCAGCAGCCGGGGGACAGGGGAGGAAGCTTTCTTT; cdr3_aa: CASSRGTGEEAFF
clone_size: .; d_call: .; j_call: TRBJ2-1; v_call: TRBV5-4; cdr3_nt: TGTGCCAGCAGCGCGGACAGCCGCTCCTACAATGAGCAGTTCTTC; cdr3_aa: CASSADSRSYNEQFF
clone_size: .; d_call: TRBD2; j_call: TRBJ2-5; v_call: TRBV5-1; cdr3_nt: TGCGCCAGCAGACAAGCGGGGGGGCCTGAGACCCAGTACTTC; cdr3_aa: CASRQAGGPETQYF
clone_size: .; d_call: TRBD2; j_call: TRBJ2-3; v_call: TRBV5-1; cdr3_nt: TGCGCCAGCAGCTCAGCGGGGGGGCGGTCAGATACGCAGTATTTT; cdr3_aa: CASSSAGGRSDTQYF